This T cell receptor (beta chain) was sequenced in a study of blood T cell repertoires in COVID-19. For the study at large: The origin of the acute and convalescent COVID-19 samples was the United States, Italy and Spain. Sample material is recorded as cDNA or gDNA derived from T cells, B-cell-depleted T cells, or PBMCs.

This CDR3 contains 16 residues. The V and J ends lost 5 bases and 3 bases, in that order; junction bases with no gene match: 7. The germline CDR1 and CDR2 sequences are MNHEY and SMNVEV (reference sequence). Original handling: Reference gene primer amplification gave nucleated cell count estimates. Measured with immunoSEQ multiplex PCR; TCRdb has only the in-frame clones, and not every one. The D gene and trimming were derived from the DNA, and the V and J assignments and clone size from that table. The sample holds 100,000 or so clones, about four fifths seen once. Material: peripheral blood. The V call is TRBV27, the J call TRBJ2-5; 12 bases map to TRBD2. The TCR comes from a man aged 70 or older with active or convalescent COVID-19. CDR3 residues: CASSTWTSGTKETQYF. DNA of the CDR3: TGTGCCAGCAGTACCTGGACTAGCGGGACCAAAGAGACCCAGTACTTC.